This T cell receptor beta chain is drawn from a study of blood T cell repertoires in COVID-19. Membership in each cohort depended on participant-reported clinical history. As concerns this clone: The same CDR3 also results from other DNA sequences found in this sample.

The data were produced by immunoSEQ multiplex PCR, yet TCRdb's version contains in-frame clones alone and is incomplete. The profile shows some 400,000 clones, about 90% of them singletons. V was clipped by 3 bases and J by 4 bases, with 13 bases between them. The CDR3 sequence is 14 residues long. Per the germline V gene, CDR1 is SGHRS and CDR2 is YFSETQ. The gene calls are TRBV5-1 and TRBJ1-2, with D perhaps matching TRBD1 (5 bases). This receptor was obtained from a man aged 30 to 39 who had recovered from COVID-19. Source material: PBMCs or T cells enriched from blood (not recorded which). CDR3 in amino acids: CASSSTGVGYGYTF. The CDR3 region has the DNA TGCGCCAGCAGCTCTACAGGTGTAGGCTATGGCTACACCTTC.